A single sample gave rise to the 11 T cell receptor beta chains below, sequenced in a study of blood T cell repertoires in COVID-19. Data came from immunoSEQ multiplex PCR; TCRdb stores just in-frame clones and leaves some out. The sample has 400,000 to 550,000 clones, roughly nine tenths seen once; the top ten hold about 2%. The material sequenced was PBMCs or T cells enriched from blood (not recorded which). These receptors originate from a woman under 30 with acute COVID-19.

This chain links TRBV2 with TRBJ1-1; D uncertain. Germline V gene data show CDR1 as SNHLY and CDR2 as FYNNEI. V lost 6 bases, J lost 1 base, and 3 bases lay in between. This CDR3 is 11 amino acids long. In DNA form, the CDR3 reads TGTGCCAGCAGGGCGAACACTGAAGCTTTCTTT. Translation gives CASRANTEAFF. The full variable domain, with the rest looked up from reference TRBV2 and TRBJ1-1, is EPEVTQTPSHQVTQMGQEVILRCVPISNHLYFYWYRQILGQKVEFLVSFYNNEISEKSEIFDDQFSVERPDGSNFTLKIRSTKLEDSAMYFCASRANTEAFFGQGTRLTVV.

V gene TRBV11-3 combines with J gene TRBJ1-2; D gene ambiguous. Trimming took 3 bases from V and 4 from J, leaving 9 bases between them. Germline assignment: CDR1 SGHNT and CDR2 YENEEA. CDR3 length: 13 residues. CDR3 nucleotides: TGTGCCAGCAGCTTCGGTAGCGGCTATGGCTACACCTTC. Encoded protein: CASSFGSGYGYTF.

The chain links TRBV9 to TRBJ1-1; 10 bases match TRBD1. V lost 3 bases and J lost 4; bases outside the gene matches: 6. The CDR3 contains 15 residues. Germline lookup yields CDR1 SGDLS and CDR2 YYNGEE. The chain's CDR3 is CASSAPGQGFTEAFF. The CDR3, as DNA: TGTGCCAGCAGCGCGCCGGGACAGGGGTTCACTGAAGCTTTCTTT.

The chain combines TRBV12-3 or TRBV12-4 with TRBJ2-5; TRBD1 agrees at 10 bases. CDR3 size: 13 residues. Losses at the gene ends were 7 bases for V and 5 bases for J; bases not matched to a gene: 4. CDR3 in DNA: TGTGCCAGCAAAACGGGACAGGGGGAGACCCAGTACTTC. Translated: CASKTGQGETQYF.

The chain links TRBV19 to TRBJ2-3; a possible D gene is TRBD2 (5 bases). V was cut by 3 bases and J by 6 bases, with 7 bases left in between. This CDR3 spans 12 amino acids. Germline values: CDR1 LNHDA, CDR2 SQIVND (reference sequence). CDR3 nucleotides: TGTGCCAGTAGTATCCGCGGGGATACGCAGTATTTT. Translation gives CASSIRGDTQYF.

V usage is TRBV4-1 and J usage is TRBJ1-1; possible D gene TRBD1, 5 bases. The CDR3 extends over 15 amino acids. The V gene lost 2 bases and the J gene lost 3 bases, with 13 bases spanning the gap. CDR1 and CDR2 from the germline V gene are MGHRA and YSYEKL. The chain's CDR3 is CASSQRRGDDTEAFF. In DNA, the CDR3 is TGCGCCAGCAGCCAAAGGCGGGGCGACGACACTGAAGCTTTCTTT.

This clone has more than one count but fewer than ten. This chain joins TRBV27 and TRBJ1-2; 8 bases align to TRBD1. J was trimmed by 2 bases and V by 6 bases; bases with no gene match: 2. The CDR3 has 13 amino acids. The germline CDR1 and CDR2 sequences are MNHEY and SMNVEV (reference sequence). The CDR3 spells CASSRDRNYGYTF. CDR3 DNA: TGTGCCAGCAGCCGGGACAGGAACTATGGCTACACCTTC.

The V call is TRBV7-8, the J call TRBJ2-7; no clear D. Germline loops: CDR1 SGHVS, CDR2 FQNEAQ. Trimming left V 5 bases short and J 3 bases short, with 11 bases between. The length of the CDR3 is 13 residues. CDR3 in amino acids: CASSPRLDYEQYF. The CDR3 DNA reads TGTGCCAGCAGCCCGCGCTTAGACTACGAGCAGTACTTC.

The DNA for the CDR3 is TGCGCCAGCAGCTTGAATGGACAGAACTATGGCTACACCTTC. Amino acid sequence: CASSLNGQNYGYTF. The J gene is TRBJ1-2, the V gene TRBV5-1, with a weak D call TRBD1 (6 bases). This CDR3 has 14 amino acids. Germline values: CDR1 SGHRS, CDR2 YFSETQ. The V and J ends lost 1 base and 2 bases respectively, with 9 bases between them.

DNA for the CDR3: TGTGCCAGCAGTTTATCGGGGGATCTAGGCAATGAGCAGTTCTTC. Amino acids: CASSLSGDLGNEQFF. The chain is built from TRBV28 and TRBJ2-1; maybe TRBD2 (6 bases). The CDR3 loop spans 15 amino acids. The germline CDR1 and CDR2 sequences are MDHEN and SYDVKM. Trimming stripped 1 base from V and 6 bases from J, with 13 bases between.

This chain links TRBV7-9 with TRBJ1-6; a possible D gene is TRBD1 (6 bases). This CDR3 has 16 residues. V lost 1 base to trimming and J lost 7 bases, with 14 bases between them. CDR1 and CDR2 (germline): SEHNR, FQNEAQ (reference sequence). In nucleotides, the CDR3 is TGTGCCAGCAGCTTAGAATTAAGGGGGATAAATTCACCCCTCCACTTT. Translating gives CASSLELRGINSPLHF.